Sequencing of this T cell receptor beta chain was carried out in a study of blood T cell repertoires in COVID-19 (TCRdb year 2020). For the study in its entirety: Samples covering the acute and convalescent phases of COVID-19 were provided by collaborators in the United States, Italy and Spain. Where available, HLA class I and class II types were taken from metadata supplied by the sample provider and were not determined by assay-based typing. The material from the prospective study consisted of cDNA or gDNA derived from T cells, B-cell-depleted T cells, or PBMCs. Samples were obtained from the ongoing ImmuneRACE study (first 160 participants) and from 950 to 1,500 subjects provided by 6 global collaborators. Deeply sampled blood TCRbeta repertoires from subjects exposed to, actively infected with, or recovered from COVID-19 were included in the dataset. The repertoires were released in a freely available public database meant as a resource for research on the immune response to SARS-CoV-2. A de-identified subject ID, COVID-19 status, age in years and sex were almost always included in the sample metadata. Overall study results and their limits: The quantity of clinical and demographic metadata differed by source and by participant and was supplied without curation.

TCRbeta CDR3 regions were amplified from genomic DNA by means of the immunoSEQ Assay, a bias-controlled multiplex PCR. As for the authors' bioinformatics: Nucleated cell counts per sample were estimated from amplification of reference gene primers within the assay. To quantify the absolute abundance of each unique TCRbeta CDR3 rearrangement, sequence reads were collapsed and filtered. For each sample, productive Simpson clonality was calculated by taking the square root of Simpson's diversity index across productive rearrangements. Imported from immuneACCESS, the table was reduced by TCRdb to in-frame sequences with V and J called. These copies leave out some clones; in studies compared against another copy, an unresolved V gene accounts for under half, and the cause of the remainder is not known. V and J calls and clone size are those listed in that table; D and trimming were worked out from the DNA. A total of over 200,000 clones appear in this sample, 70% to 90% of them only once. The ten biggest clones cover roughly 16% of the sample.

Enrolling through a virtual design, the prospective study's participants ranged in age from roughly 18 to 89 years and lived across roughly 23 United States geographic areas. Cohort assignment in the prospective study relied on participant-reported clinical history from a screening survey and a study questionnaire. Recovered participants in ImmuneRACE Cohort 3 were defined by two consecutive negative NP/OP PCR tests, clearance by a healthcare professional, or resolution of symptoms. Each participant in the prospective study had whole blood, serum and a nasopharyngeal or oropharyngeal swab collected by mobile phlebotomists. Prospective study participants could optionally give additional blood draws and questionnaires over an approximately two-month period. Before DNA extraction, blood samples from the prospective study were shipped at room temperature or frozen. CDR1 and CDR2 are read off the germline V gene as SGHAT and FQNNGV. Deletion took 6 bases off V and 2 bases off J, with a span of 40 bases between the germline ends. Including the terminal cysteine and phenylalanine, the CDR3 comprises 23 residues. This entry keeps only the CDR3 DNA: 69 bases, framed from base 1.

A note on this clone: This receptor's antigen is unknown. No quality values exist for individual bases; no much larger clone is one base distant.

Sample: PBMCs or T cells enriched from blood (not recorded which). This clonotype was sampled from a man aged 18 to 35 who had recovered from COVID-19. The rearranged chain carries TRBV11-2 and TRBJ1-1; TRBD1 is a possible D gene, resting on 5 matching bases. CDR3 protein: CASSPYGTGTGGMGRASNTEAFF. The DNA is TGTGCCAGCAGTCCATACGGGACCGGGACGGGAGGTATGGGACGGGCCTCAAACACTGAAGCTTTCTTT.